This T cell receptor (beta chain) appears in the sequencing data of a study of identical twins. TCRdb ran MiXCR on the 5' RACE reads and lists one entry per CDR3 protein. The repertoire holds approximately 680,000 distinct CDR3 sequences, with just over 7% as singletons. This clonotype was counted many times. The CDR3 extends over 14 amino acids. Trimming took 1 base from V and 7 from J; bases not matched to a gene: 4. Per the germline V gene, CDR1 is SGHDT and CDR2 is YYEEEE. Healthy Caucasians alone served as donors. The same data also went into a second study, on yellow fever vaccine responses in identical twins.

The V and J genes are TRBV5-6 and TRBJ2-1, with 8 bases fitting TRBD1. The specimen was PBMCs. The sequence was collected from a young woman in good health. The CDR3 DNA follows: TGTGCCAGCAGCTTGAAAAACAGGGGGAATGAGCAGTTCTTC. It specifies CASSLKNRGNEQFF.